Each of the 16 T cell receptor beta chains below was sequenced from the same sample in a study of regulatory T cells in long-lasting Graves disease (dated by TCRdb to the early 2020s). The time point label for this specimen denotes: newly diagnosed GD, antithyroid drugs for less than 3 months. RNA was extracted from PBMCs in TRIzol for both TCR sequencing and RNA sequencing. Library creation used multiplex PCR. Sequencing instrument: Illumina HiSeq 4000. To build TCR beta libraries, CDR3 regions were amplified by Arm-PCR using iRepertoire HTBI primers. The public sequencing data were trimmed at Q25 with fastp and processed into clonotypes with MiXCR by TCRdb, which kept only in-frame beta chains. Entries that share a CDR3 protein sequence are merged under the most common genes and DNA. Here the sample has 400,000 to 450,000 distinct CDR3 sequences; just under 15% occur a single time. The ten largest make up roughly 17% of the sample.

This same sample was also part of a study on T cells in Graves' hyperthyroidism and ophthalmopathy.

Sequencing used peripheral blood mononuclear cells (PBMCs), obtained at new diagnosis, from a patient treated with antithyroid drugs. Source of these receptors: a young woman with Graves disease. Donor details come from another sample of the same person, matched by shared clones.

The CDR3 DNA follows: TGTGCCTCGCCGGGGGGAGGTGAGCAGTTCTTC. This sequence encodes CASPGGGEQFF. The chain couples TRBV30 to TRBJ2-1; 7 positions match TRBD2. The CDR3 is 11 amino acids. CDR1 and CDR2 from the germline V gene are GTSNPN and SVGIG (reference sequence). Trimming at V came to 7 bases and at J to 9 bases, leaving 6 bases not matched to a gene.

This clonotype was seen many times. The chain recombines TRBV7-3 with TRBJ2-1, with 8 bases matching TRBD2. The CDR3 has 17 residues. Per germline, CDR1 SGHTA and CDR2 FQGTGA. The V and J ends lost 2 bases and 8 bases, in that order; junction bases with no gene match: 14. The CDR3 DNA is TGTGCCAGCAGCTTAGGATCCGGGACTAGTATATCCGATGAGCAGTTCTTC. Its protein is CASSLGSGTSISDEQFF.

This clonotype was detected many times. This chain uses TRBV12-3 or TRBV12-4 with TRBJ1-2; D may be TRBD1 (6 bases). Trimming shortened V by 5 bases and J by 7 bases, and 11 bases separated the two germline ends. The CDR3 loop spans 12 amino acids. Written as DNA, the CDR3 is TGTGCCAGCAGTCTGGGGGCAGGTGGCTACACCTTC. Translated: CASSLGAGGYTF.

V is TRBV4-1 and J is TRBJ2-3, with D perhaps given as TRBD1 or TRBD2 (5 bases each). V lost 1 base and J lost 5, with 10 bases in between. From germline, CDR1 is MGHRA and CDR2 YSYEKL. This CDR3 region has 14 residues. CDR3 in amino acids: CASSQGHGGDTQYF. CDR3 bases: TGCGCCAGCAGCCAAGGTCATGGGGGAGATACGCAGTATTTT.

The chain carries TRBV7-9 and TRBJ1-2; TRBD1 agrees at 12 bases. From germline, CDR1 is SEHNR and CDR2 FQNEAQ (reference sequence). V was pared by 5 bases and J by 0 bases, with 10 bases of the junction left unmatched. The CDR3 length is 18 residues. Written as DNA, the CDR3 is TGTGCCAGCAGCCAGGCGGGGGGACAGGGGGCCGCTAACTATGGCTACACCTTC. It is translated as CASSQAGGQGAANYGYTF.

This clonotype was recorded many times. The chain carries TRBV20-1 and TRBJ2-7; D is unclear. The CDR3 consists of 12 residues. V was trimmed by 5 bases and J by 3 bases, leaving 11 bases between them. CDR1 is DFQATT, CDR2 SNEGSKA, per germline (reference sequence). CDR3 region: CSARVAGYEQYF. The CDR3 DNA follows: TGCAGTGCTCGTGTGGCAGGCTACGAGCAGTACTTC.

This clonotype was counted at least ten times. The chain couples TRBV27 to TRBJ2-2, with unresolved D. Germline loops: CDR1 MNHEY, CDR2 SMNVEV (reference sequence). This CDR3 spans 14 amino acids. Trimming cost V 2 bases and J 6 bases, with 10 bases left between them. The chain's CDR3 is CASSLALGAGELFF. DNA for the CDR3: TGTGCCAGCAGTTTAGCCCTAGGTGCCGGGGAGCTGTTTTTT.

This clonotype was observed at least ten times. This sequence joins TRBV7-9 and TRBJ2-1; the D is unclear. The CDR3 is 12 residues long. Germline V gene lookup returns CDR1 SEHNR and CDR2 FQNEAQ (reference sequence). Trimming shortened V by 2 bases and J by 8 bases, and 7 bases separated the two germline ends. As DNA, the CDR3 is TGTGCCAGCAGCTTACAGGTACATGAGCAGTTCTTC. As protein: CASSLQVHEQFF.

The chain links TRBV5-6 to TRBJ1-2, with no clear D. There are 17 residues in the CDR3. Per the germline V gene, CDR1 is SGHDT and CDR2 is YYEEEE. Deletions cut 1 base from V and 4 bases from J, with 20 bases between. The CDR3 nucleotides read TGTGCCAGCAGCTTGAAGCTGTTAGGAGAGCCTTTCTATGGCTACACCTTC. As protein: CASSLKLLGEPFYGYTF.

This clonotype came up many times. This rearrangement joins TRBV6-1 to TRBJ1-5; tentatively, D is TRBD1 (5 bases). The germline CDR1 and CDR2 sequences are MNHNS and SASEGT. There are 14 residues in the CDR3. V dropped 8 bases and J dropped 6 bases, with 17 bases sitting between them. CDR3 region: CASWDPARTQPQHF. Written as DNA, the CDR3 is TGTGCCAGCTGGGACCCCGCACGTACTCAGCCCCAGCATTTT.

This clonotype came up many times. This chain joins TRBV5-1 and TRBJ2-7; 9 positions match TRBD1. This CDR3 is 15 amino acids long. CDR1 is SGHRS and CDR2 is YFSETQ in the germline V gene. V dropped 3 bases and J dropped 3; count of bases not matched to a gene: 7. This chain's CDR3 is CASSSPGQGHYEQYF. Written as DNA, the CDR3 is TGCGCCAGCAGCTCGCCGGGACAGGGACACTACGAGCAGTACTTC.

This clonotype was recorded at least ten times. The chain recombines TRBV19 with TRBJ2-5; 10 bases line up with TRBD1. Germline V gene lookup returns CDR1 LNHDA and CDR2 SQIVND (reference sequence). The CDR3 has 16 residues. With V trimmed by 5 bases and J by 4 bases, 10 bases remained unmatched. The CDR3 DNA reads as TGTGCCAGTAGTCCCCTGACAGGGGGCGCGGGAGAGACCCAGTACTTC. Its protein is CASSPLTGGAGETQYF. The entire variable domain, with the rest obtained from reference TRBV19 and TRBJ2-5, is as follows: DGGITQSPKYLFRKEGQNVTLSCEQNLNHDAMYWYRQDPGQGLRLIYYSQIVNDFQKGDIAEGYSVSREKKESFPLTVTSAQKNPTAFYLCASSPLTGGAGETQYFGPGTRLLVL.

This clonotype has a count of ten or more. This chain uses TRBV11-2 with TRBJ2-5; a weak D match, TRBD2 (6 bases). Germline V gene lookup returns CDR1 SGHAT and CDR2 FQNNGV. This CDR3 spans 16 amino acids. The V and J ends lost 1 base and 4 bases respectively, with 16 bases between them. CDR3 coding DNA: TGTGCCAGCAGCTTAGTAGTGGCGGGGCTGGTAGAGACCCAGTACTTC. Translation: CASSLVVAGLVETQYF.

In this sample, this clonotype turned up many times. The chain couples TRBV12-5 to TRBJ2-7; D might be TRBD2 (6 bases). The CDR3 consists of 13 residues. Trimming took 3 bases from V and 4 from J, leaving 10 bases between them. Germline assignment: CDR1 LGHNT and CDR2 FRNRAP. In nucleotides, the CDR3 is TGTGCTAGTGGTTTAGAACTAGCTTACGAGCAGTACTTC. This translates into CASGLELAYEQYF.

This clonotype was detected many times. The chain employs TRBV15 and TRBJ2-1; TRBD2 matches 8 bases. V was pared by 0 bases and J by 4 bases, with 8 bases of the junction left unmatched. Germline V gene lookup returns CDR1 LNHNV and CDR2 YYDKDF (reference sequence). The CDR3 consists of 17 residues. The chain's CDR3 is CATSRELSGSGYNEQFF. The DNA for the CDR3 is TGTGCCACCAGCAGAGAATTAAGCGGGAGTGGTTACAATGAGCAGTTCTTC.

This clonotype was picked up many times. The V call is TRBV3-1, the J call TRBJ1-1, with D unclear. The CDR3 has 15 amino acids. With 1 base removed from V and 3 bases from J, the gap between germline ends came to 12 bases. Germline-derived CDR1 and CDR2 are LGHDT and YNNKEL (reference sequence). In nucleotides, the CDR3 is TGTGCCAGCAGCCAAGGTTCAGTAGGTGACACTGAAGCTTTCTTT. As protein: CASSQGSVGDTEAFF.